The 31 T cell receptor beta chains reported below all come from one sample, sequenced in a study of T cell clones after liver transplantation (dated 2019 in TCRdb). Library preparation employed the immunoSEQ multiplex PCR assay. TCRdb retrieved this table from immuneACCESS and kept in-frame rearrangements only. Not all clones are present; in checked studies, unresolved V genes account for under half, and no reason is known for the remainder. In this sample the table shows tens of thousands of clones, roughly three quarters of which occur a single time. The ten largest account for around 9.1% of the sample. Here the sequenced sample was CD4+ T cells from blood, taken at the 22-month timepoint. These receptors were taken from a human patient who received a liver transplant. Some T cells may derive from the graft donor when a transplant has been performed.

This chain links TRBV11-3 with TRBJ2-2; 8 bases match TRBD1. After removal of 1 base from V and 7 bases from J, the junction contained 14 bases not matched to a gene. CDR1 is SGHNT, CDR2 YENEEA, per germline. The CDR3 sequence is 18 residues long. CDR3 region: CASSLGLRTGKDDGELFF. The DNA of the CDR3 is TGTGCCAGCAGCTTAGGCCTCCGGACAGGGAAGGACGACGGGGAGCTGTTTTTT.

The chain has TRBV7-2 and TRBJ2-1; D is perhaps TRBD1 (5 bases). The length of the CDR3 is 15 residues. Germline values: CDR1 SGHTA, CDR2 FQGNSA. V lost 3 bases, J lost 0 bases, and 9 bases lay in between. CDR3: CASSFRASSYNEQFF. The CDR3 bases are TGTGCCAGCAGCTTCAGGGCCAGCTCCTACAATGAGCAGTTCTTC.

The gene calls are TRBV28 and TRBJ2-7, with D perhaps matching TRBD2 (6 bases). From germline, CDR1 is MDHEN and CDR2 SYDVKM. The CDR3 totals 15 residues. The ends were cut back, 1 base at V and 3 bases at J, with 13 bases in the middle. CDR3 residues: CASSLSGGGGYEQYF. DNA for the CDR3: TGTGCCAGCAGTTTATCGGGTGGGGGAGGCTACGAGCAGTACTTC.

The rearrangement joins TRBV30 to TRBJ2-5, with TRBD1 matching 7 bases. Germline V CDR1 and CDR2: GTSNPN, SVGIG (reference sequence). The length of the CDR3 is 14 residues. V was clipped by 0 bases and J by 4 bases; unmatched bases: 5. Written as DNA, the CDR3 is TGTGCCTGGAGTGTATCGGCAGGGGGAGAGACCCAGTACTTC. Its translation: CAWSVSAGGETQYF.

The chain is built from TRBV11-2 and TRBJ2-1; TRBD1 is a possible D gene (5 bases). With 1 base removed from V and 9 bases from J, the gap between germline ends came to 10 bases. There are 13 residues in the CDR3. CDR1 is SGHAT and CDR2 is FQNNGV in the germline V gene. Written as DNA, the CDR3 is TGTGCCAGCAGCTTAGGTCCCCAGGGTGAGCAGTTCTTC. Residues: CASSLGPQGEQFF.

Only one count was recorded for this clone. The CDR3, as DNA: TGTGCCAGCAGCCCACAGGGGCACTCTGGAAACACCATATATTTT. This codes for CASSPQGHSGNTIYF. The chain carries TRBV2 and TRBJ1-3; 7 positions match TRBD1. The junction had 5 bases not matched to a gene; V was cut back by 6 bases and J by 0 bases. Germline CDR1 reads SNHLY; CDR2 reads FYNNEI. This CDR3 region has 15 residues.

In the case of this clone: Other DNA sequences in this specimen translate into the identical CDR3. The rearrangement links TRBV11-3 to TRBJ2-1; perhaps TRBD1 as D (6 bases). Germline values: CDR1 SGHNT, CDR2 YENEEA. The CDR3 has 14 residues. The V end was cut by 1 base, the J end by 4 bases, with 8 bases between. The CDR3 protein is CASSLGTAYNEQFF. The DNA of the CDR3 is TGTGCCAGCAGCTTAGGGACAGCATACAATGAGCAGTTCTTC.

CDR3 region: CASARGGNTGELFF. The CDR3 nucleotides read TGTGCCAGTGCACGGGGGGGGAACACCGGGGAGCTGTTTTTT. This chain uses TRBV19 with TRBJ2-2; TRBD2 aligns across 8 bases. Trimming at V came to 8 bases and at J to 1 base, leaving 3 bases not matched to a gene. This CDR3 is 14 amino acids long. CDR1 is LNHDA, CDR2 SQIVND, per germline (reference sequence).

This chain connects TRBV5-6 to TRBJ2-1; 7 nucleotides line up with TRBD2. The CDR3 is 14 residues long. Germline V CDR1 and CDR2: SGHDT, YYEEEE. V lost 6 bases to trimming and J lost 5 bases; unmatched junction nucleotides: 8. The CDR3 nucleotides read TGTGCCAGCATCAGAAGCGGGGTACACAATGAGCAGTTCTTC. Its translation: CASIRSGVHNEQFF.

The chain couples TRBV6-6 to TRBJ1-6; D call uncertain. The ends were cut back, 2 bases at V and 14 bases at J, with 10 bases in the middle. This CDR3 has 12 residues. Germline loops: CDR1 MNHNY, CDR2 SVGAGI (reference sequence). The CDR3 spells CASSYPNKALHF. The CDR3 nucleotides are TGTGCCAGCAGTTACCCCAATAAGGCCCTCCACTTT.

This clone was observed once. The chain uses TRBV5-4 and TRBJ2-1; 8 nucleotides agree with TRBD1. V shed 5 bases and J 12 bases; nucleotides not matched to a gene: 4. CDR1 is SGHNT, CDR2 YYREEE, per germline (reference sequence). CDR3 length: 11 residues. The CDR3 bases are TGTGCCAGCAGTTGGGGGACAGGGCAGTTCTTC. Translated: CASSWGTGQFF.

The gene calls are TRBV19 and TRBJ1-1; D might be TRBD1 (6 bases). Germline CDR1 is LNHDA and CDR2 is SQIVND (reference sequence). The CDR3 is 15 amino acids. V was clipped by 7 bases and J by 0 bases, with 15 bases between them. The DNA for the CDR3 is TGTGCCAGTATGTCCCCGGGACACCTGAACACTGAAGCTTTCTTT. Translated, it gives CASMSPGHLNTEAFF.

The chain couples TRBV19 to TRBJ1-5, with D possibly TRBD1 on 6 matching bases. The V and J ends lost 7 bases and 9 bases respectively, with 19 bases between them. The CDR3 has 14 residues. CDR1 is LNHDA and CDR2 is SQIVND in the germline V gene (reference sequence). The CDR3 region is CASTPEGGPGPQHF. The CDR3 DNA is TGTGCCAGTACCCCCGAAGGGGGTCCTGGGCCCCAGCATTTT.

The V and J genes are TRBV6-5 and TRBJ1-4; maybe TRBD1 (5 bases). The CDR3 runs 16 residues. In germline, CDR1 is MNHEY, CDR2 SVGAGI. V lost 4 bases and J lost 5, with 17 bases in between. The chain's CDR3 is CASSWGRGGANEKLFF. In DNA form, the CDR3 reads TGTGCCAGCAGTTGGGGCCGGGGAGGGGCCAATGAAAAACTGTTTTTT.

CDR3 loop: CASSAGQGLFNEQFF. For the CDR3, the DNA is TGTGCCAGTAGTGCTGGACAGGGTCTCTTCAATGAGCAGTTCTTC. The chain links TRBV19 to TRBJ2-1; 8 positions agree with TRBD1. CDR3 size: 15 residues. CDR1 and CDR2 (germline): LNHDA, SQIVND (reference sequence). The junction had 9 bases not matched to a gene; V was cut back by 5 bases and J by 6 bases.

A remark on this clone: The same CDR3 arises from other DNA sequences in this sample as well. The chain combines TRBV6-6 with TRBJ2-6; D remains ambiguous. The V gene's germline CDR1 is MNHNY and CDR2 SVGAGI (reference sequence). The CDR3 contains 14 residues. Trimming left V 3 bases short and J 1 base short, with 4 bases between. In DNA form, the CDR3 reads TGTGCCAGCAGTTATGGGTCTGGGGCCAACGTCCTGACTTTC. This gives the protein CASSYGSGANVLTF.

The chain employs TRBV28 and TRBJ2-3; tentative D call: TRBD2 (6 bases). Trimming took 3 bases from V and 4 from J, leaving 17 bases between them. This CDR3 is 16 amino acids long. Germline V gene sequence: CDR1 MDHEN, CDR2 SYDVKM. Here the CDR3 DNA reads TGTGCCAGCAGTTTTGGCGGGATTTCCGGGGCAGATACGCAGTATTTT. This codes for CASSFGGISGADTQYF.

V and J are TRBV6-1 and TRBJ1-5, with D hard to call. V dropped 2 bases and J dropped 1 base, with 9 bases sitting between them. The CDR3 has 15 amino acids. The germline CDR1 and CDR2 sequences are MNHNS and SASEGT. The CDR3 here is CASSEQWGSNQPQHF. CDR3 in DNA: TGTGCCAGCAGTGAACAATGGGGAAGCAATCAGCCCCAGCATTTT.

V is TRBV29-1 and J is TRBJ1-4; 7 nucleotides line up with TRBD1. Germline V gene sequence: CDR1 SQVTM, CDR2 ANQGSEA. This CDR3 is 17 amino acids long. V shed 1 base and J 0 bases; nucleotides not matched to a gene: 8. The DNA of the CDR3 is TGCAGCGTTGAAGGGACAGGACCTTCTGCAACTAATGAAAAACTGTTTTTT. It codes for CSVEGTGPSATNEKLFF.

The V and J genes are TRBV5-4 and TRBJ2-5, with no clear D. This CDR3 region has 14 residues. From germline, CDR1 is SGHNT and CDR2 YYREEE (reference sequence). V dropped 1 base and J dropped 1 base, with 8 bases sitting between them. The CDR3 is CASSLNRRQETQYF. CDR3 DNA sequence: TGTGCCAGCAGCTTGAACCGCCGCCAAGAGACCCAGTACTTC. The entire variable domain, with the rest obtained from reference TRBV5-4 and TRBJ2-5, is as follows: ETGVTQSPTHLIKTRGQQVTLRCSSQSGHNTVSWYQQALGQGPQFIFQYYREEENGRGNFPPRFSGLQFPNYSSELNVNALELDDSALYLCASSLNRRQETQYFGPGTRLLVL.

The chain joins TRBV10-3 to TRBJ2-2, with D unclear. Trimming removed 0 bases at V and 1 base at J, with 6 bases between. CDR1 and CDR2 (germline): ENHRY, SYGVKD. The CDR3 extends over 15 amino acids. In DNA form, the CDR3 reads TGTGCCATCAGTGAGTCACCACAGAACACCGGGGAGCTGTTTTTT. Amino acid sequence: CAISESPQNTGELFF.

The count of this clone is one. The genes are TRBV5-8 and TRBJ1-3, with TRBD1 matching over 11 bases. This CDR3 spans 17 amino acids. The V segment lost 3 bases and the J segment 8 bases; nucleotides outside the gene matches: 13. Germline CDR1 SGHTS, CDR2 YDEGEE. CDR3 DNA: TGTGCCAGCAGCTCCGGACAGGGGGCTTCATTATCGGACACCATATATTTT. Translation: CASSSGQGASLSDTIYF.

The chain employs TRBV29-1 and TRBJ2-3; tentatively, D is TRBD1 (6 bases). V was shortened by 4 bases and J by 4 bases, with 15 bases between the two germline ends. This CDR3 has 14 residues. Germline V gene sequence: CDR1 SQVTM, CDR2 ANQGSEA. DNA of the CDR3: TGCAGCGTTGTCGTCAGGGGTTTCTCAGATACGCAGTATTTT. This translates into CSVVVRGFSDTQYF.

The chain uses TRBV5-1 and TRBJ1-3; 7 positions agree with TRBD1. CDR3 size: 15 residues. The V gene's germline CDR1 is SGHRS and CDR2 YFSETQ. V was clipped by 4 bases and J by 6 bases; unmatched bases: 10. CDR3 in amino acids: CASSEGGALENTIYF. CDR3 DNA: TGCGCCAGCAGCGAAGGGGGCGCCTTAGAAAACACCATATATTTT.

This clone has just one count. The V call is TRBV6-1, the J call TRBJ1-5; 8 positions agree with TRBD1. CDR3 length equals 16 residues. The germline V gene encodes CDR1 MNHNS and CDR2 SASEGT. V shed 5 bases, J shed 6 bases, and the junction held 12 bases outside the gene matches. Here the CDR3 DNA reads TGTGCCAGCAGTCAAGGATCAGGGGGCTCGGGTCAGCCCCAGCATTTT. This sequence encodes CASSQGSGGSGQPQHF.

This chain uses TRBV6-5 with TRBJ1-3; tentatively, D is TRBD1 (5 bases). The CDR3 runs 14 residues. Germline V gene sequence: CDR1 MNHEY, CDR2 SVGAGI. V was cut by 4 bases and J by 2 bases, with 9 bases left in between. The CDR3 spells CASSLGLTGNTIYF. CDR3 nucleotide sequence: TGTGCCAGCAGTTTGGGACTAACTGGAAACACCATATATTTT.

The chain recombines TRBV27 with TRBJ2-3, with a weak D call TRBD2 (7 bases). This CDR3 is built from 15 residues. The V end lost 0 bases, the J end lost 7 bases, and 14 bases lay between the germline ends. Looked up from germline, CDR1 is MNHEY and CDR2 is SMNVEV (reference sequence). This CDR3 is CASSLSGGRINTQYF. CDR3 coding DNA: TGTGCCAGCAGTTTATCCGGGGGGCGCATAAATACGCAGTATTTT.

The chain carries TRBV9 and TRBJ1-4, with 9 positions matching TRBD1. There are 15 residues in the CDR3. Germline CDR1 reads SGDLS; CDR2 reads YYNGEE. Trimming at V came to 2 bases and at J to 8 bases, leaving 7 bases not matched to a gene. The CDR3 nucleotides read TGTGCCAGCAGCGTCCGGACAGGGGAGAGCGAAAAACTGTTTTTT. Translating gives CASSVRTGESEKLFF.

The chain uses TRBV6-5 and TRBJ2-1; D is ambiguous. The CDR3 is made up of 12 amino acids. Germline CDR1 MNHEY, CDR2 SVGAGI. The V end lost 6 bases, the J end lost 10 bases, and 13 bases lay between the germline ends. In nucleotides, the CDR3 is TGTGCCAGCAGCTCCGGCTCGCGCGAGCAGTTCTTC. Amino acids: CASSSGSREQFF.

The rearrangement links TRBV5-5 to TRBJ2-3, with D maybe TRBD1 (5 bases). Germline loops: CDR1 SGHKS, CDR2 YYEKEE (reference sequence). The CDR3 has 15 amino acids. With 2 bases removed from V and 2 bases from J, the gap between germline ends came to 12 bases. CDR3 sequence reads: CASSFFQGHTDTQYF. The CDR3 DNA is TGTGCCAGCAGCTTTTTCCAGGGCCACACAGATACGCAGTATTTT.

The chain recombines TRBV5-1 with TRBJ1-1, with 10 bases fitting TRBD1. Per germline, CDR1 SGHRS and CDR2 YFSETQ. This CDR3 has 14 amino acids. Unmatched junction bases numbered 3, after V lost 0 bases and J lost 7 bases. The CDR3 region has the DNA TGCGCCAGCAGCTTGGCGACAGGGGGCAATGAAGCTTTCTTT. It yields the protein CASSLATGGNEAFF. The variable domain in full, completed from reference TRBV5-1 and TRBJ1-1, reads KAGVTQTPRYLIKTRGQQVTLSCSPISGHRSVSWYQQTPGQGLQFLFEYFSETQRNKGNFPGRFSGRQFSNSRSEMNVSTLELGDSALYLCASSLATGGNEAFFGQGTRLTVV.